One sample yielded the 14 T cell receptor beta chains listed below, sequenced in a study of T cell repertoires in cytomegalovirus infection. From the reads, TCRdb called clonotypes with MiXCR, one entry per CDR3 protein. The sample carries more than 75,000 distinct CDR3 sequences, 3.7% recorded once. The sequencing input was PBMCs. Receptors originate from a human donor in good health (CMV status not recorded). Some clones in this sample may be carry-over from other donors' samples.

In this sample, this clonotype turned up many times. The CDR3 DNA sequence: TGTGCCAGCAGTTATGGTGGGGAGGAGAAGACGCAGTATTTT. This encodes CASSYGGEEKTQYF. The J gene is TRBJ2-3, the V gene TRBV6-2 or TRBV6-3, with D possibly TRBD2 on 6 matching bases. This CDR3 comprises 14 residues. V was shortened by 3 bases and J by 9 bases, with 16 bases between the two germline ends. Germline V CDR1 and CDR2: MNHEY, SVGEGT.

Many counts were recorded for this clonotype. This sequence joins TRBV28 and TRBJ2-1, with D maybe TRBD1 (5 bases). This CDR3 comprises 14 residues. V lost 7 bases to trimming and J lost 6 bases, with 16 bases between them. Per the germline V gene, CDR1 is MDHEN and CDR2 is SYDVKM. The CDR3 sequence is CASTTAAGPNEQFF. Here the CDR3 DNA reads TGTGCCAGCACGACAGCCGCTGGCCCCAATGAGCAGTTCTTC.

This clonotype was detected ten times or more. This chain uses TRBV7-2 with TRBJ1-2, with TRBD1 matching 8 bases. Germline trimming cut 5 bases from V and 8 bases from J; bases unmatched to any gene: 7. The CDR3 has 13 residues. Germline CDR1 reads SGHTA; CDR2 reads FQGNSA. The CDR3 DNA follows: TGTGCCAGCAGCCCCCGGACAGGGATAGGCTACACCTTC. Translation gives CASSPRTGIGYTF.

This clonotype appeared many times. As DNA, the CDR3 is TGTGCCAGCAGCTTGGGGACAGGGGGCAACTATGGCTACACCTTC. Residues: CASSLGTGGNYGYTF. The V call is TRBV5-4, the J call TRBJ1-2; 11 bases align to TRBD1. In germline, CDR1 is SGHNT, CDR2 YYREEE (reference sequence). V lost 0 bases to trimming and J lost 2 bases; unmatched junction nucleotides: 0. This CDR3 contains 15 residues.

At least ten counts were recorded for this clonotype. V is TRBV9 and J is TRBJ2-1; D might be TRBD1 or TRBD2, each matching 5 bases. CDR3 length: 15 residues. Germline V CDR1 and CDR2: SGDLS, YYNGEE. Trimming removed 3 bases from V and 5 bases from J, with 15 bases in between. CDR3 DNA sequence: TGTGCCAGCAGCGCCCGATCGGGACCCGACAATGAGCAGTTCTTC. The encoded protein is CASSARSGPDNEQFF.

At least ten counts were recorded for this clonotype. CDR3 nucleotides: TGTGCCAGTAGCTCCGAGGGTTGGGACACGCAGAACACTGAAGCTTTCTTT. Protein: CASSSEGWDTQNTEAFF. V gene TRBV12-3 or TRBV12-4 combines with J gene TRBJ1-1; D is possibly TRBD1 (6 bases). The CDR3 is made up of 17 amino acids. V was cut by 9 bases and J by 1 base, with 24 bases left in between.

At least ten counts were recorded for this clonotype. The rearrangement links TRBV4-3 to TRBJ2-7; weak D call: TRBD1 (6 bases). With 0 bases removed from V and 6 bases from J, the gap between germline ends came to 15 bases. Looked up from germline, CDR1 is LGHNA and CDR2 is YSLEER. The CDR3 covers 15 residues. CDR3 nucleotide sequence: TGCGCCAGCAGCCAAGATCCGTTACAGGGCAGCGAGCAGTACTTC. Translation gives CASSQDPLQGSEQYF.

This clonotype appeared many times. The chain links TRBV27 to TRBJ1-4; D is uncertain. Trimming left V 1 base short and J 0 bases short, with 9 bases between. CDR1 is MNHEY, CDR2 SMNVEV, per germline (reference sequence). The CDR3 sequence is 16 residues long. CDR3 in amino acids: CASSLYGVTTNEKLFF. CDR3 sequence (DNA): TGTGCCAGCAGTTTATACGGGGTCACAACTAATGAAAAACTGTTTTTT. Combining the CDR3 with reference TRBV27 and TRBJ1-4 gives the whole variable domain EAQVTQNPRYLITVTGKKLTVTCSQNMNHEYMSWYRQDPGLGLRQIYYSMNVEVTDKGDVPEGYKVSRKEKRNFPLILESPSPNQTSLYFCASSLYGVTTNEKLFFGSGTQLSVL.

This clonotype was seen ten or more times. The chain carries TRBV29-1 and TRBJ2-1; possibly TRBD1 for D (5 bases). With 1 base removed from V and 8 bases from J, the gap between germline ends came to 15 bases. CDR3 size: 14 residues. From germline, CDR1 is SQVTM and CDR2 ANQGSEA. CDR3 region: CSVEGGHGADEQFF. CDR3 in DNA: TGCAGCGTTGAAGGCGGACACGGCGCCGATGAGCAGTTCTTC.

This clonotype was seen many times. The chain is built from TRBV12-3 or TRBV12-4 and TRBJ2-1, with D uncertain. This CDR3 region has 12 residues. Trimming took 3 bases from V and 8 from J, leaving 8 bases between them. The CDR3 region has the DNA TGTGCCAGCAGTTTGCGGTTCCATGAGCAGTTCTTC. Its translation: CASSLRFHEQFF.

This clonotype was seen ten or more times. The CDR3 DNA follows: TGTGCCAGCAGCTTCGCTGTTACCCAGGGGGCTGGCTCCTATAATTCACCCCTCCACTTT. This encodes CASSFAVTQGAGSYNSPLHF. This sequence joins TRBV7-6 and TRBJ1-6, with 8 nucleotides matching TRBD1. This CDR3 has 20 amino acids. Per germline, CDR1 SGHVS and CDR2 FNYEAQ. The V and J ends lost 3 bases and 0 bases, in that order; junction bases with no gene match: 13.

This clonotype was detected ten times or more. This chain uses TRBV19 with TRBJ2-3; D is unclear. The CDR3 totals 14 residues. From germline, CDR1 is LNHDA and CDR2 SQIVND (reference sequence). The V gene lost 0 bases and the J gene lost 5 bases, with 9 bases spanning the gap. The CDR3 nucleotides are TGTGCCAGTAGTATAGAAGGGTTCGGAGATACGCAGTATTTT. Encoded protein: CASSIEGFGDTQYF.

This clonotype was seen many times. The chain uses TRBV7-9 and TRBJ2-5, with D tentatively TRBD2 (5 bases). This CDR3 region has 15 residues. Germline V gene data show CDR1 as SEHNR and CDR2 as FQNEAQ (reference sequence). Trimming removed 0 bases from V and 1 base from J, with 9 bases in between. The CDR3 protein is CASSLADGLQETQYF. The CDR3, as DNA: TGTGCCAGCAGCTTAGCAGACGGACTCCAAGAGACCCAGTACTTC. The full variable domain, rest sourced from reference TRBV7-9 and TRBJ2-5, is DTGVSQNPRHKITKRGQNVTFRCDPISEHNRLYWYRQTLGQGPEFLTYFQNEAQLEKSRLLSDRFSAERPKGSFSTLEIQRTEQGDSAMYLCASSLADGLQETQYFGPGTRLLVL.

In its sample, this clonotype was seen many times. The J gene is TRBJ2-7, the V gene TRBV11-2, with D perhaps matching TRBD1 (7 bases). V was clipped by 3 bases and J by 2 bases, with 14 bases between them. The CDR3 is made up of 15 amino acids. Germline loops: CDR1 SGHAT, CDR2 FQNNGV. The CDR3 DNA is TGTGCCAGCAGCTTGGACTACAGGGGCCCCTACGAGCAGTACTTC. It specifies CASSLDYRGPYEQYF.